This T cell receptor beta chain is from a study of T cell responses to AZD1222 COVID-19 vaccine. Trimming removed 5 bases from V and 7 bases from J, with 8 bases in between. CDR3 length: 11 amino acids. From germline, CDR1 is SGHAT and CDR2 FQNNGV. Details on this clone: Its antigen is unknown.

Generated by immunoSEQ multiplex PCR, the TCRdb table keeps only in-frame clones and is missing some. The sample consists of about 190,000 clones, approximately 94% of them appearing once. Overall study results and limits: It was only after the peak T cell response that any repertoires were sampled. A mostly white British donor set with more females was recruited, and clonal diversity was possibly underestimated. At baseline, seropositivity was found in only five or six AZD1222 recipients. Compared with day 0, the breadth and depth of the Spike-specific TCR repertoire rose significantly after two doses of AZD1222.

This chain joins TRBV11-2 and TRBJ1-1; weak D call: TRBD1 (6 bases). Material: peripheral blood, obtained on day 0 of AZD1222 vaccination. The source is an adult in good health. In DNA, the CDR3 is TGTGCCAGCAGCCCACAGGGTGAAGCTTTCTTT. Protein: CASSPQGEAFF.